Shown below are 25 T cell receptor beta chains from a single sample sequenced in a study of T-cell memory formation after mild COVID-19. TCRdb recomputed calls from the 5' RACE reads with MiXCR, one row per CDR3 protein. The sample yields about 340,000 distinct CDR3 sequences, under 15% seen once. The sequenced material came from PBMCs or a T cell subset sorted from them (not recorded which). The origin of the receptors is a man between 18 and 29 years old who had mild COVID-19 (a few samples of this study predate the infection). Cell type and time point are not known.

This chain joins TRBV14 and TRBJ2-1; possibly TRBD1 for D (6 bases). This CDR3 is built from 15 residues. Germline V gene lookup returns CDR1 SGHDN and CDR2 FVKESK. Trimming shortened V by 0 bases and J by 4 bases, and 10 bases separated the two germline ends. The CDR3 region has the DNA TGTGCCAGCAGCCAAGATCCGAGGGGGTACAATGAGCAGTTCTTC. This translates into CASSQDPRGYNEQFF.

This clonotype was counted a few times. The chain has TRBV20-1 and TRBJ2-3; the D gene is possibly TRBD1 (6 bases). From germline, CDR1 is DFQATT and CDR2 SNEGSKA (reference sequence). CDR3 length equals 13 residues. Deletions cut 8 bases from V and 2 bases from J, with 14 bases between. For the CDR3, the DNA is TGCAGTTACCCGGACAGTTCCACAGATACGCAGTATTTT. This codes for CSYPDSSTDTQYF.

The chain carries TRBV11-2 and TRBJ2-1; D is ambiguous. The CDR3 spans 15 residues. Germline-derived CDR1 and CDR2 are SGHAT and FQNNGV. Trimming took 2 bases from V and 0 from J, leaving 8 bases between them. The chain's CDR3 is CASSLIRGSYNEQFF. The CDR3 nucleotides read TGTGCCAGCAGCTTAATCCGCGGCTCCTACAATGAGCAGTTCTTC.

The genes are TRBV2 and TRBJ1-2; 8 nucleotides match TRBD1. J lost 6 bases, V lost 6 bases, and 12 bases had no gene match. Germline loops: CDR1 SNHLY, CDR2 FYNNEI. The CDR3 totals 15 residues. The CDR3 region is CASRAGTGRSNGYTF. The CDR3 DNA follows: TGTGCCAGCAGGGCCGGGACAGGACGGTCGAATGGCTACACCTTC.

A few counts support this clonotype. V is TRBV19 and J is TRBJ2-3; D call uncertain. CDR3 size: 15 residues. Trimming removed 4 bases from V and 4 bases from J, with 15 bases in between. The germline gives CDR1 LNHDA, CDR2 SQIVND (reference sequence). CDR3 in DNA: TGTGCCAGTAGTACCTGGTCTCTAGACGCAGATACGCAGTATTTT. Its translation: CASSTWSLDADTQYF.

The genes are TRBV14 and TRBJ1-2; D is uncertain. The germline gives CDR1 SGHDN, CDR2 FVKESK. The CDR3 contains 13 residues. V was cut by 3 bases and J by 4 bases, with 9 bases left in between. CDR3 amino acids: CASSHGPTYGYTF. CDR3 nucleotide sequence: TGTGCCAGCAGCCACGGACCGACCTATGGCTACACCTTC.

This clonotype came up a few times. The rearrangement links TRBV5-1 to TRBJ2-1; D is unclear. The V end lost 3 bases, the J end lost 7 bases, and 11 bases lay between the germline ends. Germline CDR1 is SGHRS and CDR2 is YFSETQ. This CDR3 has 13 residues. CDR3 sequence reads: CASSSGILNEQFF. The CDR3, as DNA: TGCGCCAGCAGCTCGGGTATCCTTAATGAGCAGTTCTTC.

The chain employs TRBV6-5 and TRBJ1-2; D is perhaps TRBD1 (6 bases). Trimming removed 7 bases from V and 8 bases from J, with 17 bases in between. The CDR3 length is 13 residues. Germline-derived CDR1 and CDR2 are MNHEY and SVGAGI. As DNA, the CDR3 is TGTGCCAGCATCGATCCCAGGGGACGGGGCTACACCTTC. Protein sequence: CASIDPRGRGYTF.

This clonotype was counted at least ten times. The V call is TRBV6-5, the J call TRBJ1-2, with D tentatively TRBD1 (6 bases). The length of the CDR3 is 13 residues. The V and J ends lost 4 bases and 2 bases respectively, with 8 bases between them. Germline assignment: CDR1 MNHEY and CDR2 SVGAGI. CDR3 amino acids: CASSFGQNYGYTF. CDR3 nucleotide sequence: TGTGCCAGCAGTTTCGGACAGAACTATGGCTACACCTTC.

This clonotype was seen a handful of times. This sequence joins TRBV7-3 and TRBJ1-1; no definite D call. The CDR3 totals 15 residues. V was clipped by 5 bases and J by 0 bases, with 13 bases between them. Germline CDR1 SGHTA, CDR2 FQGTGA. The CDR3 is CASSEGIGVNTEAFF. The CDR3 nucleotides are TGTGCCAGCAGCGAAGGGATTGGGGTGAACACTGAAGCTTTCTTT.

This clonotype was observed a few times. The V and J genes are TRBV10-3 and TRBJ2-5; D gene unclear. In germline, CDR1 is ENHRY, CDR2 SYGVKD. The CDR3 loop spans 11 amino acids. V lost 6 bases, J lost 5 bases, and 7 bases lay in between. The CDR3 DNA reads TGTGCCATCAGCGACGGTGAGACCCAGTACTTC. This encodes CAISDGETQYF.

This clonotype was detected only a few times. V is TRBV10-2 and J is TRBJ1-5, with 9 positions matching TRBD1. This CDR3 has 14 residues. Germline assignment: CDR1 WSHSY and CDR2 SAAADI. The ends lost 6 bases at V and 4 bases at J; junction bases unmatched: 4. For the CDR3, the DNA is TGCGCCAGCAGACCCGGGACAGGGAATCAGCCCCAGCATTTT. This codes for CASRPGTGNQPQHF.

CDR3 sequence: CASNKTGTGDQPQHF. CDR3 nucleotide sequence: TGTGCCAGCAACAAGACCGGGACAGGGGACCAGCCCCAGCATTTT. This chain connects TRBV6-5 to TRBJ1-5, with 10 bases fitting TRBD1. V shed 7 bases, J shed 7 bases, and the junction held 10 bases outside the gene matches. Germline V CDR1 and CDR2: MNHEY, SVGAGI. This CDR3 spans 15 amino acids.

Only a few counts were recorded for this clonotype. This rearrangement joins TRBV19 to TRBJ1-5; tentatively, D is TRBD1 (5 bases). The CDR3 runs to 15 residues. The V and J ends lost 0 bases and 5 bases respectively, with 11 bases between them. The germline V gene encodes CDR1 LNHDA and CDR2 SQIVND (reference sequence). CDR3: CASSIEAGYDQPQHF. CDR3 DNA: TGTGCCAGTAGTATAGAGGCAGGGTATGATCAGCCCCAGCATTTT.

This rearrangement joins TRBV11-3 to TRBJ2-1; 12 bases align to TRBD1. V gave up 2 bases and J gave up 7 bases; unmatched junction bases: 6. The CDR3 runs 16 residues. Germline CDR1 is SGHNT and CDR2 is YENEEA. Here the CDR3 DNA reads TGTGCCAGCAGCTTACCGGGACAGGGGGCCGGGAATGAGCAGTTCTTC. It specifies CASSLPGQGAGNEQFF.

In this sample, this clonotype turned up a few times. The rearrangement links TRBV7-9 to TRBJ2-2, with 9 positions matching TRBD1. Per the germline V gene, CDR1 is SEHNR and CDR2 is FQNEAQ (reference sequence). The CDR3 totals 19 residues. J gave up 7 bases and V 4 bases, and 19 bases lay outside the gene matches. This CDR3 is CASSSTQLDPGTGIGELFF. CDR3 DNA: TGTGCCAGCAGCTCCACACAGTTGGATCCCGGGACAGGGATCGGGGAGCTGTTTTTT.

The V gene is TRBV27, the J gene TRBJ2-3; D may correspond to TRBD1 or TRBD2 (6 bases each). The CDR3 covers 15 residues. The germline V and J ends were trimmed by 2 bases and 5 bases, with 14 bases remaining between them. Germline CDR1 and CDR2: MNHEY and SMNVEV (reference sequence). The CDR3 region is CASSLPGAPRDTQYF. The CDR3 coding sequence is TGTGCCAGCAGTTTACCGGGGGCACCCAGAGATACGCAGTATTTT.

CDR3 in amino acids: CASSLAPGGRETQYF. The CDR3 region has the DNA TGTGCCAGCAGCTTAGCCCCTGGAGGGCGAGAGACCCAGTACTTC. The V gene is TRBV11-2, the J gene TRBJ2-5; TRBD2 might be the D (6 bases). Germline V gene sequence: CDR1 SGHAT, CDR2 FQNNGV. Deletions cut 1 base from V and 4 bases from J, with 13 bases between. The CDR3 is 15 residues long.

This clonotype showed up just a few times. The chain employs TRBV21-1 and TRBJ1-2. TRBV21-1 is a recognized pseudogene. The CDR3 totals 17 residues. The CDR3 nucleotides are TGTGCCAGCAGCAAATGCGGGTCCAATACACACCTTATGGGCTACACCTTC. Protein: CASSKCGSNTHLMGYTF.

This clonotype appeared a few times. The chain has TRBV29-1 and TRBJ2-3, with unresolved D. This CDR3 has 14 amino acids. Germline loops: CDR1 SQVTM, CDR2 ANQGSEA. V lost 1 base, J lost 1 base, and 9 bases lay in between. The CDR3 nucleotides are TGCAGCGTTGAAGTAACGGCCGGCACAGATACGCAGTATTTT. This codes for CSVEVTAGTDTQYF.

This clonotype showed up many times. CDR3 nucleotides: TGCGCCAGCAGAAAGCCCCAGGAATACGATACGCAGTATTTT. Translating it yields CASRKPQEYDTQYF. The chain joins TRBV5-1 to TRBJ2-3; D uncertain. The CDR3 runs 14 residues. V was clipped by 5 bases and J by 6 bases, with 16 bases between them. Germline loops: CDR1 SGHRS, CDR2 YFSETQ.

Many counts were recorded for this clonotype. J is TRBJ2-7 and V is TRBV27, with D hard to call. Deletions cut 6 bases from V and 7 bases from J, with 13 bases between. In germline, CDR1 is MNHEY, CDR2 SMNVEV (reference sequence). The CDR3 is made up of 12 amino acids. CDR3 sequence reads: CASSQGLGEQYF. The DNA for the CDR3 is TGTGCCAGCAGCCAAGGCTTGGGGGAGCAGTACTTC.

This clonotype was seen more than once but under ten times. V usage is TRBV5-1 and J usage is TRBJ1-1; no clear D gene. V gave up 5 bases and J gave up 11 bases, with 22 bases separating them. CDR1 and CDR2 from the germline V gene are SGHRS and YFSETQ. This CDR3 contains 14 residues. In DNA form, the CDR3 reads TGCGCCAGCAGTCTGGACCCAGAAAAGCGGATGGCTTTCTTT. It codes for CASSLDPEKRMAFF.

The gene calls are TRBV4-1 and TRBJ2-1, with unresolved D. The CDR3 totals 16 residues. Germline V gives CDR1 MGHRA, CDR2 YSYEKL. V dropped 4 bases and J dropped 1 base, with 14 bases sitting between them. CDR3 in DNA: TGCGCCAGCAGCCTCCTAGGTACGGAATCCTACAATGAGCAGTTCTTC. Translation gives CASSLLGTESYNEQFF.

This clonotype was recorded many times. The chain employs TRBV4-1 and TRBJ2-3; tentatively, D is TRBD2 (5 bases). The CDR3 has 13 amino acids. Germline CDR1 is MGHRA and CDR2 is YSYEKL. Trimming left V 4 bases short and J 3 bases short, with 8 bases between. CDR3 nucleotide sequence: TGCGCCAGCAGCCCGACGGGAACAGATACGCAGTATTTT. As protein: CASSPTGTDTQYF.